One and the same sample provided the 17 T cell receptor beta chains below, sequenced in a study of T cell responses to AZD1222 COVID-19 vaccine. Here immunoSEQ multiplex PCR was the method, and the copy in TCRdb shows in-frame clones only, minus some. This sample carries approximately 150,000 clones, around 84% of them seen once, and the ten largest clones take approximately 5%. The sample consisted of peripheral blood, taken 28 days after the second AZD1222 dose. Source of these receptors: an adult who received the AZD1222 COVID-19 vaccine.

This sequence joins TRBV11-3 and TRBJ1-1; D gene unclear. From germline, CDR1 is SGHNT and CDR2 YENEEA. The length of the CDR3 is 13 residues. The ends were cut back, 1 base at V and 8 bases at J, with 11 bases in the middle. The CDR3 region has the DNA TGTGCCAGCAGCTTAGCATCAGAGTACGAAGCTTTCTTT. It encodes CASSLASEYEAFF.

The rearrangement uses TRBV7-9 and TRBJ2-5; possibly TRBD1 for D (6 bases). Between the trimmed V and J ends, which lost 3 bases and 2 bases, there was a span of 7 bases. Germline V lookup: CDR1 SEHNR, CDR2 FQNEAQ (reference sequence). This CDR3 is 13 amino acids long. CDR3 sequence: CASSFGQQETQYF. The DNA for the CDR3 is TGTGCCAGCAGCTTCGGACAGCAAGAGACCCAGTACTTC. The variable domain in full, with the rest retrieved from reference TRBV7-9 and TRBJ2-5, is DTGVSQNPRHKITKRGQNVTFRCDPISEHNRLYWYRQTLGQGPEFLTYFQNEAQLEKSRLLSDRFSAERPKGSFSTLEIQRTEQGDSAMYLCASSFGQQETQYFGPGTRLLVL.

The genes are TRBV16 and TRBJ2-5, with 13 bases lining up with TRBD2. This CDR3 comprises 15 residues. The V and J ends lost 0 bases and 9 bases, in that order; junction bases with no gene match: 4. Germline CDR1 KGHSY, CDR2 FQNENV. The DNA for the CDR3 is TGTGCCAGCAGCCAATCGATTGGGACTAGCGGGGCCCAGTACTTC. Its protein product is CASSQSIGTSGAQYF.

CDR3 protein: CAWGTAGNTDTQYF. The CDR3 DNA sequence: TGTGCCTGGGGGACAGCGGGGAACACAGATACGCAGTATTTT. The chain recombines TRBV30 with TRBJ2-3; the D gene could be TRBD1 or TRBD2 (7 bases each). CDR1 is GTSNPN, CDR2 SVGIG, per germline (reference sequence). The CDR3 sequence is 14 residues long. Trimming removed 5 bases at V and 2 bases at J, with 14 bases between.

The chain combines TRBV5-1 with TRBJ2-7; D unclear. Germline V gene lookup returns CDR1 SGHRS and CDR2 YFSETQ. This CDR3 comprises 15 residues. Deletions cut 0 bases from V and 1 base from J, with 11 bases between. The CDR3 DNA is TGCGCCAGCAGCTTGGCCAATGGAGCATCCTACGAGCAGTACTTC. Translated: CASSLANGASYEQYF.

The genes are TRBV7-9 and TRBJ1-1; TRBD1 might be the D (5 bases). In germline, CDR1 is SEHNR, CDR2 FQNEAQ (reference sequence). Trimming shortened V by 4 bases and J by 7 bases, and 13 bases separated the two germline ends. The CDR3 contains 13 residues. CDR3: CASSSLQGGEAFF. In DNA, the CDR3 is TGTGCCAGCAGCTCACTTCAGGGAGGTGAAGCTTTCTTT.

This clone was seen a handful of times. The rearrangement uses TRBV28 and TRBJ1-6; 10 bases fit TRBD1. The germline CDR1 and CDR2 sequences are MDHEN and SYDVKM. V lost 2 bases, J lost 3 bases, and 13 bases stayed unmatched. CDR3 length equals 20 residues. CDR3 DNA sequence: TGTGCCAGCAGTTTACTCCAAGCCGGGACAGGGGCTATCTATAATTCACCCCTCCACTTT. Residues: CASSLLQAGTGAIYNSPLHF.

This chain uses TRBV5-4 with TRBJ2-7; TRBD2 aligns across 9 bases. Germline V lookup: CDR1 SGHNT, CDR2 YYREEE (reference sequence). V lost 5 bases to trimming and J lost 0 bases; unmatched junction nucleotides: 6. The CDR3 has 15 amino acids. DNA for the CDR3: TGTGCCAGCAGTTCCACTAGCGGGTCCTCCTACGAGCAGTACTTC. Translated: CASSSTSGSSYEQYF.

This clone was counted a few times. In nucleotides, the CDR3 is TGTGCCAGCAGTTGGGGGACGGTCATGAACACTGAAGCTTTCTTT. This translates into CASSWGTVMNTEAFF. The chain recombines TRBV28 with TRBJ1-1, with TRBD1 as a possible D gene (5 bases). CDR1 and CDR2 from the germline V gene are MDHEN and SYDVKM. The V and J ends lost 4 bases and 0 bases respectively, with 12 bases between them. The CDR3 is 15 residues long.

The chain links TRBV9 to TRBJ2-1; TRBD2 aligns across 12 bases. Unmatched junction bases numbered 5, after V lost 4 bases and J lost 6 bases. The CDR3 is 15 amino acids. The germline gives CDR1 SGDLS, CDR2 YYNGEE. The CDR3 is CASSSRGLAGNEQFF. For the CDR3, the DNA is TGTGCCAGCAGCTCCCGGGGACTAGCGGGCAATGAGCAGTTCTTC.

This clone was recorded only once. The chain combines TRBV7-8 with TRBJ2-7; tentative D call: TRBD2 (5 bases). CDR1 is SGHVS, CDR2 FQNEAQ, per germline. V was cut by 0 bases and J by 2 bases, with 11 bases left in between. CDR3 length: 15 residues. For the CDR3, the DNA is TGTGCCAGCAGCTTAGCTCTTAGCGCGACCTACGAGCAGTACTTC. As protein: CASSLALSATYEQYF.

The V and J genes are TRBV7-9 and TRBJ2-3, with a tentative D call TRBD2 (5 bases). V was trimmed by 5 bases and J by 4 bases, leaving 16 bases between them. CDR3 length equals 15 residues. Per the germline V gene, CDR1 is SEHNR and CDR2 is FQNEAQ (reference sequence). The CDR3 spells CASSPTGGEADTQYF. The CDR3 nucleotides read TGTGCCAGCAGCCCAACCGGAGGCGAGGCAGATACGCAGTATTTT.

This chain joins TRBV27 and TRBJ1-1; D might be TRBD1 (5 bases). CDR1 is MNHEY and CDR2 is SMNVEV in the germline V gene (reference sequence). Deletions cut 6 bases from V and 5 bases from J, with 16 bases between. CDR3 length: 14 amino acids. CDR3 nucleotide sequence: TGTGCCAGCAGACAGGCGGGGGGATCGACTGAAGCTTTCTTT. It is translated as CASRQAGGSTEAFF.

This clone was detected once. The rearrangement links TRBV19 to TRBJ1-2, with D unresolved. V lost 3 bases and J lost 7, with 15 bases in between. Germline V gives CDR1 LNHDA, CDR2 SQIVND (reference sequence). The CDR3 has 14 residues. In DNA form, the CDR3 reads TGTGCCAGTAGTATTAAGGGAGCGACGGGTGGCTACACCTTC. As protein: CASSIKGATGGYTF.

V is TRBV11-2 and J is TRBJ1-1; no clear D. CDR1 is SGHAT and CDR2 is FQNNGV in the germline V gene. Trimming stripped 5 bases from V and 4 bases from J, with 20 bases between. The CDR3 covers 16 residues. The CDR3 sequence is CASSPGGRAFVTEAFF. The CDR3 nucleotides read TGTGCCAGCAGCCCGGGAGGGAGAGCCTTTGTCACTGAAGCTTTCTTT.

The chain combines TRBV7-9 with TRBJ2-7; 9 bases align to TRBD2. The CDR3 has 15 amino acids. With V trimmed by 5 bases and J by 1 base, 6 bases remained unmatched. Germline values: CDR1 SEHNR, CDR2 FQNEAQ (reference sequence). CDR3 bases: TGTGCCAGCAGCCCACCGGGACTAGCTTCCTACGAGCAGTACTTC. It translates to CASSPPGLASYEQYF.

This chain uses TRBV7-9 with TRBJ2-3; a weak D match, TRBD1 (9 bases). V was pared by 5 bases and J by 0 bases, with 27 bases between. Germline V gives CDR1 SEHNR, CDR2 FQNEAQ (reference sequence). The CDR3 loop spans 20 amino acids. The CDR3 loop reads CASSTAGERGTGYSTDTQYF. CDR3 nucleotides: TGTGCCAGCAGCACAGCGGGAGAAAGAGGGACAGGGTATAGCACAGATACGCAGTATTTT.